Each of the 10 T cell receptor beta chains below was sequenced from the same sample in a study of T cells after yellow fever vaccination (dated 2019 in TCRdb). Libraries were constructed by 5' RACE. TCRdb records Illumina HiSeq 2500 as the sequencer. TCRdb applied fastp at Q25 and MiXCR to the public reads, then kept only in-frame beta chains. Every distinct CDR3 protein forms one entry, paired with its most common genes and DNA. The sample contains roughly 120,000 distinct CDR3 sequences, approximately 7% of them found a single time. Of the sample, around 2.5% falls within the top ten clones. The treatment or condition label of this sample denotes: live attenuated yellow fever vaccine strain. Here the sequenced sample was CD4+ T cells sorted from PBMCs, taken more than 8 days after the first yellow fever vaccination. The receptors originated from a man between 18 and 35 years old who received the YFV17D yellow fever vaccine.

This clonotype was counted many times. CDR3 nucleotide sequence: TGTGCCAGCAGTGAAAGCGCGGGGTATCCTATTCAGTACTTC. Its protein is CASSESAGYPIQYF. V usage is TRBV6-1 and J usage is TRBJ2-4, with D perhaps matching TRBD2 (6 bases). The CDR3 runs to 14 residues. Trimming stripped 2 bases from V and 10 bases from J, with 15 bases between. Germline V CDR1 and CDR2: MNHNS, SASEGT.

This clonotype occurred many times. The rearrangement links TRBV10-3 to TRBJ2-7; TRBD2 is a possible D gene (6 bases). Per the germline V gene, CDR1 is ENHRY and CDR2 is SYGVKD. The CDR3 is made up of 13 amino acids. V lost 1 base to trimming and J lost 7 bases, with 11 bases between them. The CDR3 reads CAISELEGGEQYF. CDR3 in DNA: TGTGCCATCAGTGAGTTGGAGGGCGGTGAGCAGTACTTC.

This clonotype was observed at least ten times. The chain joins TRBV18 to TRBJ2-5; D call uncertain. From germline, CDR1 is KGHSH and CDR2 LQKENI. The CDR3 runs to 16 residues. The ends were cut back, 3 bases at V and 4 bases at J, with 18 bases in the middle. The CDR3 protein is CASSPTLEVQRETQYF. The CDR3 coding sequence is TGTGCCAGCTCACCTACCTTAGAGGTCCAAAGAGAGACCCAGTACTTC.

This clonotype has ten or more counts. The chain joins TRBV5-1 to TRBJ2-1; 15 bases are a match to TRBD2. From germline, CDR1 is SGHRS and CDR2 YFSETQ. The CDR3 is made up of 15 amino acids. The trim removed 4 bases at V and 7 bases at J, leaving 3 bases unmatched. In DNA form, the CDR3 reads TGCGCCAGCAGCGTCGGGACTAGCGGGGGGAATGAGCAGTTCTTC. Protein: CASSVGTSGGNEQFF. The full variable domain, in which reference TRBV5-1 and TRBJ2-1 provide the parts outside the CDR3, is KAGVTQTPRYLIKTRGQQVTLSCSPISGHRSVSWYQQTPGQGLQFLFEYFSETQRNKGNFPGRFSGRQFSNSRSEMNVSTLELGDSALYLCASSVGTSGGNEQFFGPGTRLTVL.

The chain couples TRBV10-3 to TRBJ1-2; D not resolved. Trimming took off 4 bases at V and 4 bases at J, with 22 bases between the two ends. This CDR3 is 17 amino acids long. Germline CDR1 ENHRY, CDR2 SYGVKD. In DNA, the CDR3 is TGTGCCATCAGTGGTCGAGACACCCCCAAGGAAGGCTATGGCTACACCTTC. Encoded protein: CAISGRDTPKEGYGYTF.

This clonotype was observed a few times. In nucleotides, the CDR3 is TGCAGTGCTAGGTATACAGGGTATAATTCACCCCTCCACTTT. Encoded protein: CSARYTGYNSPLHF. This sequence joins TRBV20-1 and TRBJ1-6, with D possibly matching TRBD1 (6 bases). The CDR3 runs 14 residues. The V gene's germline CDR1 is DFQATT and CDR2 SNEGSKA (reference sequence). V lost 3 bases and J lost 4, with 10 bases in between.

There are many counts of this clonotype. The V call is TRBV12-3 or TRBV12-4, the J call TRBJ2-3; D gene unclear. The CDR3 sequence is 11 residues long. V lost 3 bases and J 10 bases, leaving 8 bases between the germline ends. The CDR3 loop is CASSLANAQYF. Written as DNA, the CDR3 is TGTGCCAGCAGTTTGGCGAATGCGCAGTATTTT.

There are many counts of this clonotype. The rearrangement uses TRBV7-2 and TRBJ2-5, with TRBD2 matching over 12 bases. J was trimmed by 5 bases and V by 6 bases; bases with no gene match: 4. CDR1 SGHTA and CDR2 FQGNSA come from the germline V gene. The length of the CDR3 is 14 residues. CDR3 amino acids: CASRPTSGSETQYF. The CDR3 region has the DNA TGTGCCAGCAGACCGACTAGCGGGAGCGAGACCCAGTACTTC.

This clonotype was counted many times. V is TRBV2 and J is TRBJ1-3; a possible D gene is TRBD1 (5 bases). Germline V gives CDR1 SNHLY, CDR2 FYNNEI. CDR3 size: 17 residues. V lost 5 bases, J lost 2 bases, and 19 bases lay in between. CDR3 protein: CASSFRGAGLTGNTIYF. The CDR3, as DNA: TGTGCCAGCAGTTTCCGTGGTGCGGGGCTGACTGGAAACACCATATATTTT.

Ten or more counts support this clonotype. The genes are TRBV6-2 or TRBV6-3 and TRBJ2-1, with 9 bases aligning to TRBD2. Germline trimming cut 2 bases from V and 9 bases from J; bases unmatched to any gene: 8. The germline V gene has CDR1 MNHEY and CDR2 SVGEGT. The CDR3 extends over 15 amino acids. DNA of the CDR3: TGTGCCAGCAGTTACGGGCTAGCGGGGTGGAGTGAGCAGTTCTTC. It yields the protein CASSYGLAGWSEQFF.